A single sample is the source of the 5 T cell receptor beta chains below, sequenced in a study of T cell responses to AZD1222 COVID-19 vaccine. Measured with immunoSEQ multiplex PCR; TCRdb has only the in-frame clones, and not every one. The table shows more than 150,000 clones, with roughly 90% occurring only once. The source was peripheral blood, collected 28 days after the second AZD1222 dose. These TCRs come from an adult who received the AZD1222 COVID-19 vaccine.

The CDR3 coding sequence is TGCGCCAGCAGCTTGGGGGGCTCCTATAATTCACCCCTCCACTTT. Its translation: CASSLGGSYNSPLHF. This chain links TRBV5-1 with TRBJ1-6; D unresolved. The V gene's germline CDR1 is SGHRS and CDR2 YFSETQ. CDR3 size: 15 residues. V gave up 0 bases and J gave up 0 bases, with 4 bases separating them.

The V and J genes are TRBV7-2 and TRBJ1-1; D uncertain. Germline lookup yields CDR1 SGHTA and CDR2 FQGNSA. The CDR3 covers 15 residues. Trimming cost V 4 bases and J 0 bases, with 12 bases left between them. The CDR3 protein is CASSSGPYLNTEAFF. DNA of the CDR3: TGTGCCAGCAGCTCTGGACCGTATTTGAACACTGAAGCTTTCTTT. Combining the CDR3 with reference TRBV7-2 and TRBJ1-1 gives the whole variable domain GAGVSQSPSNKVTEKGKDVELRCDPISGHTALYWYRQSLGQGLEFLIYFQGNSAPDKSGLPSDRFSAERTGGSVSTLTIQRTQQEDSAVYLCASSSGPYLNTEAFFGQGTRLTVV.

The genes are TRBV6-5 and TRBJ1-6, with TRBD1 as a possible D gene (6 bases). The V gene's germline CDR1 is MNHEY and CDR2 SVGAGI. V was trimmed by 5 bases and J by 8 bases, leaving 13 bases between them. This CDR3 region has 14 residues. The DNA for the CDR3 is TGTGCCAGCAGTACACAGGGATTCGATTCACCCCTCCACTTT. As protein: CASSTQGFDSPLHF.

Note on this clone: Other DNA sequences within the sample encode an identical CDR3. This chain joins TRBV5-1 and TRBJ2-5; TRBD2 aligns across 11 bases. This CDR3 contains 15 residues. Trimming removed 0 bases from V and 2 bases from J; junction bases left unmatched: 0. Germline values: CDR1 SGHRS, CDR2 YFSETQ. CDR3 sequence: CASSLGLAGQETQYF. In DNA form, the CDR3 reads TGCGCCAGCAGCTTGGGACTAGCGGGGCAAGAGACCCAGTACTTC.

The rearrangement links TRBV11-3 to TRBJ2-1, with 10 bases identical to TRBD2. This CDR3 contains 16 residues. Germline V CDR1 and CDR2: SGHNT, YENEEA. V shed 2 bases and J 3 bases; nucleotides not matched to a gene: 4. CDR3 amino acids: CASSLTSGANYNEQFF. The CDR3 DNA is TGTGCCAGCAGCTTAACTAGCGGGGCTAACTACAATGAGCAGTTCTTC.